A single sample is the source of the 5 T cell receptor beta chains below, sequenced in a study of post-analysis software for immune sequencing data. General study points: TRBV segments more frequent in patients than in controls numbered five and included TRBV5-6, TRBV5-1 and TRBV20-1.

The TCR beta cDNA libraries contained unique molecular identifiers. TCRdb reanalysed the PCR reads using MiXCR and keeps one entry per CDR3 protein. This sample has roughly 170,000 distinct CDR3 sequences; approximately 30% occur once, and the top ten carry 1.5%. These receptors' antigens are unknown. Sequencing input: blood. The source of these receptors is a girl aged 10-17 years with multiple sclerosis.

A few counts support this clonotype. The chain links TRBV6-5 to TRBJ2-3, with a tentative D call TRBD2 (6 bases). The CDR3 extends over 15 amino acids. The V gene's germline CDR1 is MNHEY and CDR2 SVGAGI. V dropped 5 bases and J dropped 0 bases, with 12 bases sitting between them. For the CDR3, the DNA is TGTGCCAGCAGTGACGTAGCGGCTAGCACAGATACGCAGTATTTT. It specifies CASSDVAASTDTQYF.

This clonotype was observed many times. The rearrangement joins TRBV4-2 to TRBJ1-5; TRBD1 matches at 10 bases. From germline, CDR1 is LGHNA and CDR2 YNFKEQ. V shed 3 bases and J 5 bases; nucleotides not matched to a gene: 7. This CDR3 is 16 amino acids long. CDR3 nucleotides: TGTGCCAGCAGCCAGATGGGACAGGGGTCAGATCAGCCCCAGCATTTT. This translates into CASSQMGQGSDQPQHF.

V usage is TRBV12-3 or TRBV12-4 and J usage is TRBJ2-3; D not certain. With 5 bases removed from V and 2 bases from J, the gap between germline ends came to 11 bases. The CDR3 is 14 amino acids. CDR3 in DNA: TGTGCCAGCAGTCCTCGGCCCCTCACAGATACGCAGTATTTT. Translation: CASSPRPLTDTQYF.

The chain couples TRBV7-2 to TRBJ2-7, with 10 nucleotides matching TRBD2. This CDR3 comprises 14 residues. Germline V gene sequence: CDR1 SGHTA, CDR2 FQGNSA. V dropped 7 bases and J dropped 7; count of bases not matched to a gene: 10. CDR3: CASNPLAGRCEQYF. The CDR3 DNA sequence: TGTGCCAGCAACCCACTAGCGGGGCGCTGTGAGCAGTACTTC.

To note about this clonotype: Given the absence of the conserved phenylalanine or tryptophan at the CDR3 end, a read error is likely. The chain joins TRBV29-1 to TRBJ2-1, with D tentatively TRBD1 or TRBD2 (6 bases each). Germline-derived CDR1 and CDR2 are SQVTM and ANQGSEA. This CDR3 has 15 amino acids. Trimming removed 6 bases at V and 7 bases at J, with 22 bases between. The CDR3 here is CSVTRDNSFWNEQFV. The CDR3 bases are TGCAGCGTAACGCGGGACAATAGTTTCTGGAATGAGCAGTTCGTC.